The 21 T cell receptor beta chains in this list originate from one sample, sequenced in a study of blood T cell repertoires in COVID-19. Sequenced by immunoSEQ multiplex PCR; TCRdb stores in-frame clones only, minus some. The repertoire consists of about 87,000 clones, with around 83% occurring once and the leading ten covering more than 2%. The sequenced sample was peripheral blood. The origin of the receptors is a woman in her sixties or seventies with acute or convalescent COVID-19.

The DNA of the CDR3 is TGTGCCAGCAGTCCCGGGACTAGGGGCAATGAGCAGTTCTTC. Encoded protein: CASSPGTRGNEQFF. The rearrangement joins TRBV27 to TRBJ2-1; TRBD2 agrees at 8 bases. The trim removed 5 bases at V and 6 bases at J, leaving 6 bases unmatched. From germline, CDR1 is MNHEY and CDR2 SMNVEV (reference sequence). The CDR3 is 14 residues long.

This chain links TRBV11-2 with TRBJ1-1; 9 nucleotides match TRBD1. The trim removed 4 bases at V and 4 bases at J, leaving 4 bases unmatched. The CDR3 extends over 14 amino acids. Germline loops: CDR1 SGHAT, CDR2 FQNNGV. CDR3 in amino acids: CASSSTGGSTEAFF. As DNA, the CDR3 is TGTGCCAGCAGCTCTACAGGGGGCTCCACTGAAGCTTTCTTT.

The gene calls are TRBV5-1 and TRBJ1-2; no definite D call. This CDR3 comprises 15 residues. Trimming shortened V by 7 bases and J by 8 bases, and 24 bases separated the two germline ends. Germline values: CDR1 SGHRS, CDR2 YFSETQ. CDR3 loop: CASRPGEVPREGYTF. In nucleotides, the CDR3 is TGCGCCAGCCGACCCGGGGAGGTCCCCCGAGAGGGCTACACCTTC.

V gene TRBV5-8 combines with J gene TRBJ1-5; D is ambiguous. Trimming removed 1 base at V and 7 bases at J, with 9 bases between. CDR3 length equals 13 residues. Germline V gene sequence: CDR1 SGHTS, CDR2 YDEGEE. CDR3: CASSLSTGQPQHF. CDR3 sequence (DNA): TGTGCCAGCAGCTTGTCAACCGGGCAGCCCCAGCATTTT.

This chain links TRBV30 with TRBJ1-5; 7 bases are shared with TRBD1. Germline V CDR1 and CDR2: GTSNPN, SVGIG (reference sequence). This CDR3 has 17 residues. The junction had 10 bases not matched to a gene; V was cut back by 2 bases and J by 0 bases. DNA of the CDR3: TGTGCCTGGAGTTCACGCAGGGGGACCTATAGCAATCAGCCCCAGCATTTT. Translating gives CAWSSRRGTYSNQPQHF.

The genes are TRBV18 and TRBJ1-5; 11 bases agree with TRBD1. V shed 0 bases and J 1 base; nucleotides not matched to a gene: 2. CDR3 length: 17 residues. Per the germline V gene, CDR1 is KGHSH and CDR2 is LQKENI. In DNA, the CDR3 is TGTGCCAGCTCACCACCGGGGACAGGGGGAAGCAATCAGCCCCAGCATTTT. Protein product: CASSPPGTGGSNQPQHF.

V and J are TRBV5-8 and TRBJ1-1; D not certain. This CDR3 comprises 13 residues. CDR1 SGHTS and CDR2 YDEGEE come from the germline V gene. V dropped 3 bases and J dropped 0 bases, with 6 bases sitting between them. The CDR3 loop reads CASSWQMNTEAFF. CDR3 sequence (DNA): TGTGCCAGCAGCTGGCAGATGAACACTGAAGCTTTCTTT.

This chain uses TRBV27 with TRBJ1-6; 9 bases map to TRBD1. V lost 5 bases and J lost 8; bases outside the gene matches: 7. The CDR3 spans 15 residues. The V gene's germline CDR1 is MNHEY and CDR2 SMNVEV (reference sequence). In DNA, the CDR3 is TGTGCCAGCAGTACCGGGACAGGGTTTGATTCACCCCTCCACTTT. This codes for CASSTGTGFDSPLHF.

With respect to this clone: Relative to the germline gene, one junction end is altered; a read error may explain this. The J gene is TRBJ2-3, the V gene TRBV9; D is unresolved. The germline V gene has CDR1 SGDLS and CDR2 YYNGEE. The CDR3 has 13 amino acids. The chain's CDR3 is CASSVVSTDMQYF. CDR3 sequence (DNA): TGTGCCAGCAGCGTAGTTAGCACCGATATGCAGTATTTT.

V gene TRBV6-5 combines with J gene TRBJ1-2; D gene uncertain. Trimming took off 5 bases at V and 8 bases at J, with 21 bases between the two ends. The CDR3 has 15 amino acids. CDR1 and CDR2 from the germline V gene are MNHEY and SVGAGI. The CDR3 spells CASSPGGYIMGGYTF. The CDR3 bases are TGTGCCAGCAGTCCAGGAGGGTACATAATGGGAGGCTACACCTTC.

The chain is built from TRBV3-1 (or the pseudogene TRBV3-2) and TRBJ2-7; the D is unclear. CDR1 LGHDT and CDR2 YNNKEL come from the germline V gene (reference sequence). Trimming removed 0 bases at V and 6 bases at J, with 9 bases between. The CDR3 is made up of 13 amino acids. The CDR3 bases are TGTGCCAGCAGCCAAGATCTAGAAGGCGAGCAGTACTTC. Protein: CASSQDLEGEQYF.

The CDR3 nucleotides are TGTGCCAGCAGCTTTGGGGGGAGCTCCTACAATGAGCAGTTCTTC. It translates to CASSFGGSSYNEQFF. The chain is built from TRBV11-3 and TRBJ2-1; possible D gene TRBD2, 6 bases. V was clipped by 3 bases and J by 0 bases, with 9 bases between them. This CDR3 is built from 15 residues. CDR1 and CDR2 (germline): SGHNT, YENEEA.

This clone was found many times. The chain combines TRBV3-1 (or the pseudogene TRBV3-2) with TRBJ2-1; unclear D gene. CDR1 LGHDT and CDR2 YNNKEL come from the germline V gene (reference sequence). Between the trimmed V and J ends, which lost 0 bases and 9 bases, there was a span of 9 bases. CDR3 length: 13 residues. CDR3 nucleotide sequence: TGTGCCAGCAGCCAAGAGCTGGGCGCTGAGCAGTTCTTC. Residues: CASSQELGAEQFF.

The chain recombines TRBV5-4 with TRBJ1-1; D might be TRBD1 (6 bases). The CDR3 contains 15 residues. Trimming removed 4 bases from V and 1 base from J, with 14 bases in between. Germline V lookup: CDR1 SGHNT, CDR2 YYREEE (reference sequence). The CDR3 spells CASSPPQGGNTEAFF. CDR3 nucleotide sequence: TGTGCCAGCAGCCCCCCACAGGGCGGGAACACTGAAGCTTTCTTT.

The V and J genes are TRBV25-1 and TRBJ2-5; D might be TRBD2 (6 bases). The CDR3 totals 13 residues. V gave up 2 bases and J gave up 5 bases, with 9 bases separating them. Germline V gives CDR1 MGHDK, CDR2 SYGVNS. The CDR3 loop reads CASSEGGDETQYF. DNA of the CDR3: TGTGCCAGCAGTGAAGGAGGGGACGAGACCCAGTACTTC.

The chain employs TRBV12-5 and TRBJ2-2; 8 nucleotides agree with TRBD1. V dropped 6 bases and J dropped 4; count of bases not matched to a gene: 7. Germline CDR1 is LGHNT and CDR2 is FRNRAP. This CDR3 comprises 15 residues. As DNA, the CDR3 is TGTGCTAGTGGCCGAGGACAGGGCGGCACCGGGGAGCTGTTTTTT. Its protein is CASGRGQGGTGELFF.

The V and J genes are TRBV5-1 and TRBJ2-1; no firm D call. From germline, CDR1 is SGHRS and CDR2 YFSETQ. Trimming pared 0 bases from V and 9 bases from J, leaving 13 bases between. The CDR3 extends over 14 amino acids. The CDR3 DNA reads TGCGCCAGCAGCTTGGCCTCGTCGAGTTTTGAGCAGTTCTTC. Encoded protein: CASSLASSSFEQFF.

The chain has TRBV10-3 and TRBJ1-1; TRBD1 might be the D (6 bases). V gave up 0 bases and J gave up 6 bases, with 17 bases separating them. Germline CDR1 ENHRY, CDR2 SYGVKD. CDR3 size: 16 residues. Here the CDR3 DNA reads TGTGCCATCAGTGAGTCCAGGGGCCAGGGGTCTTCTGAAGCTTTCTTT. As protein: CAISESRGQGSSEAFF.

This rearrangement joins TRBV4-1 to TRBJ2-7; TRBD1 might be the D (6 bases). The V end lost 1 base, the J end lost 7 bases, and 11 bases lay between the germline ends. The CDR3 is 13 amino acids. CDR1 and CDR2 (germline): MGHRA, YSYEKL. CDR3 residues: CASSQVAGDEQYF. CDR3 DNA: TGCGCCAGCAGCCAAGTGGCAGGGGATGAGCAGTACTTC.

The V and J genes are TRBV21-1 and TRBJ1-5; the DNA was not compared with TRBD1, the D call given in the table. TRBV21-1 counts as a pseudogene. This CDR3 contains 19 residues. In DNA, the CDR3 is TGTGCCAGCAGCCCGACTCGACAGGGGATCCCTTATAGCAATCAGCCCCAGCATTTT. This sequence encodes CASSPTRQGIPYSNQPQHF.

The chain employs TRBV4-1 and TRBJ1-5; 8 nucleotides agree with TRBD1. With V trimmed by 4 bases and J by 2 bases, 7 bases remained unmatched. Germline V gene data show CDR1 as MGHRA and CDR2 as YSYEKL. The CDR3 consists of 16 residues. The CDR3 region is CASSLTTGVGNQPQHF. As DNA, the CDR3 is TGCGCCAGCAGCCTGACGACAGGGGTAGGCAATCAGCCCCAGCATTTT.